This TCR beta chain was profiled in a study of lymphopenia after photon versus proton radiotherapy. Findings of the study overall: In patients who died, overall survival fell as post-nadir TCR diversity dropped more. Photon-treated patients lost naive T cells and TCR diversity; proton-treated stayed stable. Authors raise, but do not show, better survival with proton therapy. After the lymphocyte nadir, photon-treated repertoires showed oligoclonal expansion, especially of CD8+ Temra cells.

With 0 bases clipped from V and 4 bases from J, the junction kept 9 bases outside the gene matches. The germline V gene has CDR1 SQVTM and CDR2 ANQGSEA. This CDR3 is 17 amino acids long. Turning to this clone: Its antigen remains unknown.

Method: immunoSEQ multiplex PCR; TCRdb's copy keeps in-frame clones and lacks some. The repertoire holds 35,000 to 40,000 clones, with about 83% as singletons. This TCR came from a man aged 50 to 59 with gastric cancer. The specimen was peripheral blood, collected from a patient treated with photon-based radiotherapy. The chain combines TRBV29-1 with TRBJ2-1, with 10 bases matching TRBD2. The CDR3 DNA follows: TGCAGCGTTGAAGATTCGCTAGCGGGAGACGGTTACAATGAGCAGTTCTTC. Its translation is CSVEDSLAGDGYNEQFF.